A selection of T cell receptor beta chains follows, all from one sample in a study of CD8 T cells in ankylosing spondylitis. TCRdb re-analysed the 5' RACE reads in MiXCR, keeping a single row per CDR3 protein. Of 750,000 to 850,000 distinct CDR3 sequences in the sample, approximately 12% were seen once. Sequenced input: blood, either unsorted or a sorted T cell fraction (not recorded which). The receptor source for this set is a male donor with ankylosing spondylitis. The CDR3 runs from the conserved cysteine through the conserved F or W. The D gene is left open where the match is weak. Size is omitted from some rows. Given values are once, few, many or a class for expanded clones.

>NA|NA|TRBV30|TRBJ2-3
TGTGCCCTTGCGAGGGCCCTCACAGATACGCAGTATTTT
CALARALTDTQYF
>TRBD1|many|TRBV5-5|TRBJ1-2
TGTGCCAGCAGCTTGCTCGGACAGGACAGATATGGCTACACCTTC
CASSLLGQDRYGYTF
>NA|many|TRBV29-1|TRBJ2-7
TGCAGCGTTGGGCAGAGAGCCTACGAGCAGTACTTC
CSVGQRAYEQYF
>NA|few|TRBV7-3|TRBJ2-3
TGTGCCAGCAGCTTACAAGATACAGATACGCAGTATTTT
CASSLQDTDTQYF
>NA|few|TRBV7-9|TRBJ1-4
TGTGCCAGCAGCTTAGCTTCGACGGGGGCGCGTGAAAAACTGTTTTTT
CASSLASTGAREKLFF
>NA|NA|TRBV6-2/TRBV6-3|TRBJ1-2
TGTGCCAGCAGTTACTCGAGCCAGTACTATGGCTACACCTTC
CASSYSSQYYGYTF
>NA|few|TRBV5-1|TRBJ2-3
TGCGCCAGCAGCTTCCAGGGGGAGGGTAGCACAGATACGCAGTATTTT
CASSFQGEGSTDTQYF
>TRBD2|NA|TRBV4-2|TRBJ2-1
TGTGCCAGCAGGCTCGGGACTAGCGGGAATAGTGAGCAGTTCTTC
CASRLGTSGNSEQFF
>TRBD2|few|TRBV29-1|TRBJ2-1
TGCAGCGTCGGGACTAGCGGCGTCTCCTACAATGAGCAGTTCTTC
CSVGTSGVSYNEQFF
>NA|NA|TRBV7-7|TRBJ2-2
TGTGCTAGCAGCTCGGACACCTACACCGGGGAGCTGTTTTTT
CASSSDTYTGELFF
>TRBD1|NA|TRBV20-1|TRBJ1-4
TGCAGTGCGGGTGCCGGAGGGGGCAGTGAAAAACTGTTTTTT
CSAGAGGGSEKLFF
>TRBD1|NA|TRBV20-1|TRBJ2-7
TGCAGTGCTAGAGATACACAGGGGTTCTACGAGCAGTACTTC
CSARDTQGFYEQYF
>TRBD1|NA|TRBV3-1|TRBJ2-2
TGTGCCAGCAGCCCACAGGGGTCGATCGGGGAGCTGTTTTTT
CASSPQGSIGELFF
>NA|few|TRBV2|TRBJ2-7
TGTGCCAGCAGGACCCGACGGTCGGGGGACTACGAGCAGTACTTC
CASRTRRSGDYEQYF
>NA|many|TRBV29-1|TRBJ2-3
TGCAGCGTGAATGTACTCACAGATACGCAGTATTTT
CSVNVLTDTQYF
>NA|few|TRBV6-5|TRBJ2-7
TGTGCCAGCAGTTACGCGGGGAAGCAGTACTTC
CASSYAGKQYF
>NA|few|TRBV4-2|TRBJ2-2
TGTGCCAGCAGCGGGGACTGGGCCACCGGGGAGCTGTTTTTT
CASSGDWATGELFF